This is a list of T cell receptor beta chains from one sample in a study of blood T cell repertoires in COVID-19. Produced via immunoSEQ multiplex PCR; TCRdb's table is partial and in-frame only. Of about 310,000 clones in the sample, around 90% were seen once. Material for sequencing was peripheral blood. These receptors were collected from a man aged 18 to 30 with active or convalescent COVID-19. CDR3s include the opening cysteine and the closing phenylalanine or tryptophan. The order of the fields is V gene, J gene, D gene, clone size, CDR3 protein, CDR3 DNA. A D gene is named only where the DNA matches it firmly. Only part of the rows carry a size: once, few, many, or a class if the clone is expanded.

TRBV7-9	TRBJ2-1	.	.	CASTPFVRSSYNEQFF	TGTGCCAGCACCCCGTTCGTGAGAAGCTCCTACAATGAGCAGTTCTTC
TRBV6-5	TRBJ2-7	TRBD1	.	CASSYGAGGSEQYF	TGTGCCAGCAGTTACGGGGCAGGGGGCTCTGAGCAGTACTTC
TRBV5-4	TRBJ2-1	.	.	CASSFGSTNEQFF	TGTGCCAGCAGCTTTGGCTCCACCAATGAGCAGTTCTTC
TRBV18	TRBJ1-3	.	.	CASSPSIGGGGNTIYF	TGTGCCAGCTCACCCTCCATTGGGGGCGGAGGAAACACCATATATTTT
TRBV27	TRBJ1-5	TRBD1	.	CASRSGTGGFSQPQHF	TGTGCCAGCAGAAGCGGGACAGGGGGCTTCAGTCAGCCCCAGCATTTT
TRBV27	TRBJ1-2	.	once	CASSLAGRPYGYTF	TGTGCCAGCAGTTTAGCGGGCCGTCCCTATGGCTACACCTTC
TRBV19	TRBJ1-5	TRBD1	.	CASSTLDRDNQPQHF	TGTGCCAGTAGTACTCTAGACAGGGATAATCAGCCCCAGCATTTT
TRBV19	TRBJ1-4	.	.	CASSGHPDGEKLFF	TGTGCCAGTAGTGGACATCCTGATGGGGAAAAACTGTTTTTT
TRBV15	TRBJ1-5	.	.	CATSRDRGAFQPQHF	TGTGCCACCAGCAGAGATCGGGGGGCCTTTCAGCCCCAGCATTTT
TRBV28	TRBJ1-5	.	.	CASQRAGYSNQPQHF	TGTGCCAGCCAAAGGGCAGGGTATAGCAATCAGCCCCAGCATTTT
TRBV4-1	TRBJ1-5	.	.	CASSQDWARSNQPQHF	TGCGCCAGCAGCCAAGATTGGGCCAGGAGCAATCAGCCCCAGCATTTT
TRBV11-2	TRBJ1-1	.	.	CASSLVDRGEAFF	TGTGCCAGCAGCTTAGTTGACCGCGGTGAAGCTTTCTTT
TRBV19	TRBJ1-1	.	.	CASSGHLNTEAFF	TGTGCCAGTAGTGGGCATCTGAACACTGAAGCTTTCTTT
TRBV5-8	TRBJ1-1	TRBD1	.	CASSLWVDRGATEAFF	TGTGCCAGCAGCTTATGGGTGGACAGGGGGGCCACTGAAGCTTTCTTT
TRBV5-1	TRBJ1-4	.	.	CASSSTGDNEKLFF	TGCGCCAGCAGCTCGACAGGAGATAATGAAAAACTGTTTTTT
TRBV2	TRBJ2-2	.	.	CASSEFQNTGELFF	TGTGCCAGCAGTGAATTCCAGAACACCGGGGAGCTGTTTTTT
TRBV21-1	TRBJ2-1	.	.	CASSTPRYNEQFF	TGTGCCAGCAGCACCCCTAGGTACAATGAGCAGTTCTTC
TRBV7-2	TRBJ1-6	.	once	CASSQGDTLHF	TGTGCCAGCAGCCAAGGGGACACCCTCCACTTT
TRBV29-1	TRBJ2-7	TRBD1	.	CSAGQGAYEQYF	TGCAGCGCGGGACAGGGAGCCTACGAGCAGTACTTC
TRBV7-9	TRBJ2-3	TRBD2	once	CASSLGETSGSTDTQYF	TGTGCCAGCAGCTTAGGGGAGACTAGCGGTAGCACAGATACGCAGTATTTT
TRBV6-5	TRBJ1-1	.	.	CASSYGGGTEAFF	TGTGCCAGCAGTTACGGCGGGGGCACTGAAGCTTTCTTT
TRBV19	TRBJ1-2	.	.	CASTAPEGAGYARYGYTF	TGTGCCAGTACTGCGCCGGAAGGGGCCGGATATGCCCGATATGGCTACACCTTC
TRBV11-2	TRBJ2-7	TRBD1	few	CASSPGTASYEQYF	TGTGCCAGCAGCCCCGGGACAGCCTCCTACGAGCAGTACTTC
TRBV4-1	TRBJ2-5	TRBD1	.	CASSQGTGFFQYF	TGCGCCAGCAGCCAAGGGACAGGGTTTTTCCAGTACTTC
TRBV7-2	TRBJ2-3	.	.	CASSLVGATDTQYF	TGTGCCAGCAGCTTAGTCGGAGCTACAGATACGCAGTATTTT
TRBV4-3	TRBJ1-5	.	.	CASSQELRGNQPQHF	TGCGCCAGCAGCCAAGAACTGAGAGGGAATCAGCCCCAGCATTTT
TRBV7-2	TRBJ1-2	.	.	CASSPPDMDYGYTF	TGTGCCAGCAGCCCTCCGGACATGGACTATGGCTACACCTTC
TRBV4-1	TRBJ2-5	TRBD2	.	CASSPTWTSRETQYF	TGCGCCAGCAGCCCAACCTGGACTAGTAGGGAGACCCAGTACTTC
TRBV27	TRBJ1-5	.	.	CASSPLSGGAGSNQPQHF	TGTGCCAGCAGTCCTCTCTCGGGGGGCGCAGGGAGTAATCAGCCCCAGCATTTT
TRBV28	TRBJ2-1	.	.	CASSPDSGPPYNEQFF	TGTGCCAGCAGTCCAGATAGCGGACCACCCTACAATGAGCAGTTCTTC
TRBV11-2	TRBJ2-1	.	.	CASSLYGEEGSSYNEQFF	TGTGCCAGCAGCCTTTACGGGGAGGAGGGGAGCTCCTACAATGAGCAGTTCTTC
TRBV11-2	TRBJ1-4	TRBD1	.	CASSLGTGTGIWLSEKLFF	TGTGCCAGCAGCTTGGGAACCGGGACAGGCATTTGGTTAAGTGAAAAACTGTTTTTT
TRBV5-5	TRBJ2-5	.	.	CASSFVGGREETQYF	TGTGCCAGCAGCTTCGTCGGGGGGCGAGAAGAGACCCAGTACTTC
TRBV6-6	TRBJ2-7	TRBD1	.	CASTDFVGTGAHEQYF	TGTGCCAGCACCGACTTCGTCGGGACAGGGGCCCACGAGCAGTACTTC
TRBV7-3	TRBJ2-7	.	once	CASSLSGGGDEQYF	TGTGCCAGCAGCTTAAGCGGAGGGGGGGACGAGCAGTACTTC
TRBV28	TRBJ2-3	.	.	CASSRTSTDTQYF	TGTGCCAGCTCTCGGACTAGCACAGATACGCAGTATTTT